This paragraph reports one T cell receptor (beta chain). Its recognized antigen is unknown. It has no much larger one-base neighbor in the sample; base qualities were not kept. This specimen comes from a study of T cell responses to AZD1222 COVID-19 vaccine (dated by TCRdb to the early 2020s). About the study as a whole: A total of 230 to 250 trial participants underwent TCR sequencing, of whom around 200 received two doses of AZD1222 and about 26 received two doses of the MenACWY control vaccine. Enrollment into the trials was organized by age into subgroups of 18-55, 56-69 and 70-plus years, and those subgroups contained roughly 150, 30 and 60 TCR-sequenced participants, respectively.

The CDR3 regions of human TCRbeta chains were analyzed by immunosequencing. In the original analysis: TCRs in the repertoires were matched against a reference library of SARS-CoV-2-specific TCRs that had been generated with the MIRA antigen-specificity platform. Breadth was defined as the fraction of unique TCRs that were SARS-CoV-2-associated. Depth was defined as the fraction of total T cells that were SARS-CoV-2-associated. Each spike-specific TCR was assigned to its reactive spike region and to a CD4 or CD8 class using the MIRA data. Log10-transformed breadth and depth values were compared by one-way ANOVA with Sidak's multiple comparisons tests. What TCRdb holds here is the immuneACCESS table cut down to in-frame rearrangements. Part of the clones is not present; checked against another copy, under half of the missing clones reflect an unresolved V gene, and the others are unexplained. V, J and clone size reflect that table, while D and trimming were determined from the DNA. The sample table contains about 150,000 clones; only one count was recorded for about 93% of them. Around 2.9% of the sample rests with the top ten.

Findings and caveats that apply to the study as a whole: A significant rise in spike-specific TCR breadth and depth was observed after two AZD1222 doses relative to day 0 and relative to MenACWY recipients. The 56-69-year group was small, and its depth increase did not reach significance, likely because of low power. Epitopes outside the regions mutated in the B.1.351 and B.1.1.7 variants were reportedly recognized by nearly half of the unique spike-specific TCRs. CD4 TCRs associated with the vaccine covered the entire spike protein, and the dominant responses were in regions 160-218 and 743-854. Conclusions about previously exposed vaccinees are limited, since just a handful of AZD1222 recipients were seropositive for SARS-CoV-2 at baseline. Participants were mostly white British and included more females than males, and it was suggested by the authors that clonal diversity may have been underestimated. Because no day 14 peak-response samples were available, the repertoires could be characterized only after the peak T cell response.

In the germline V gene, CDR1 corresponds to MDHEN and CDR2 to SYDVKM. V was cut back by 6 bases and J by 3 bases, leaving a gap of 15 bases between them. The CDR3 goes from the cysteine to the phenylalanine over 15 residues. The DNA shown is the 45-base CDR3, in frame from base 1. Per the publication, the time point label means: about 28 days (+/-7) after the second vaccine dose. AZD1222 recipients given second doses at about 4 weeks or at about 12 weeks were pooled, since spike-specific TCR depth and breadth were not found to differ between the two schedules. Samples from vaccinated people were obtained from the UK trials COV001 and COV002, which included a single-blind randomized controlled phase 2/3 trial of AZD1222 (ChAdOx1 nCoV-19) in healthy adults. For TCRbeta chain sequencing, PBMC samples were collected from trial participants at day 0 and at day 28 after the second dose.

Recombination joined TRBV28 with TRBJ1-5; tentative D gene TRBD1, with 6 bases matching. The origin of this receptor is an adult who received the AZD1222 COVID-19 vaccine. The material was peripheral blood, obtained 28 days after the second AZD1222 dose. The DNA is as follows: TGTGCCAGCAGAAGACAGGCAGACCCCAATCAGCCCCAGCATTTT. This encodes CASRRQADPNQPQHF.